The T cell receptor beta chain under discussion was sequenced for a study of T cells after yellow fever vaccination. TCRdb recomputed calls from the 5' RACE reads with MiXCR, one row per CDR3 protein. Found here are under 550,000 distinct CDR3 sequences, about a fifth of them singletons; the top ten hold about a sixth. Turning to this clonotype: Its antigen is still unknown.

Germline V gene sequence: CDR1 SGHRS, CDR2 YFSETQ. V was cut by 0 bases and J by 7 bases, with 11 bases left in between. The CDR3 length is 14 residues. Study-level results: A limited proportion of clonotypes was detected within both the CD4 and CD8 compartments.

This TCR came from a man in his late teens or twenties who received the YFV17D yellow fever vaccine. This chain joins TRBV5-1 and TRBJ2-1; no clear D gene. Material: PBMCs, obtained less than 25 days after the first yellow fever vaccination. CDR3 sequence reads: CASSLGAQQNEQFF. The CDR3 DNA follows: TGCGCCAGCAGCTTGGGTGCGCAGCAGAATGAGCAGTTCTTC.